This T cell receptor (beta chain) was found in a study of blood T cell repertoires in COVID-19. About the research overall: Spain, Italy and the United States supplied samples that represented acute and convalescent COVID-19. The analysed material was cDNA or gDNA that came from T cells, B-cell-depleted T cells, or PBMCs.

V lost 4 bases, J lost 7 bases, and 8 bases lay in between. The CDR3 extends over 11 amino acids. Under the authors' procedure: Amplified reference gene primers provided the basis for estimating nucleated cell counts. Profiled with immunoSEQ multiplex PCR; TCRdb holds only in-frame clones, not every one. Clonal size and the V and J genes are those of that table, whereas D and trimming came from the DNA. Among about 70,000 clones listed, over 70% were seen once. This TCR derives from a man aged 45-65 years with active COVID-19. The specimen was peripheral blood. The chain recombines TRBV12-3 or TRBV12-4 with TRBJ2-7; a possible D gene is TRBD2 (6 bases). CDR3 nucleotide sequence: TGTGCCAGCAGTTGGCGGGAAGAGCAGTACTTC. Residues: CASSWREEQYF.